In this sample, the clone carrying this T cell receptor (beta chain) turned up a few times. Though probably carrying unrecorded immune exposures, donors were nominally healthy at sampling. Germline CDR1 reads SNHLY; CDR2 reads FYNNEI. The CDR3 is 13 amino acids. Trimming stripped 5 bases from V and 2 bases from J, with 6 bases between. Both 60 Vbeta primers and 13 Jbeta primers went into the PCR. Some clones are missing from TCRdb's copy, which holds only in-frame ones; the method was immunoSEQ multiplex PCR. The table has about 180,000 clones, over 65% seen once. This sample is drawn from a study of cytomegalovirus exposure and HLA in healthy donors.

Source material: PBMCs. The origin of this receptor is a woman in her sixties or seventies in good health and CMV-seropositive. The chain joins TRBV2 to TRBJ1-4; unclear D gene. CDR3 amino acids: CASSPGTNEKLFF. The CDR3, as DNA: TGTGCCAGCAGTCCCGGGACTAATGAAAAACTGTTTTTT.